The 23 T cell receptor beta chains reported below all come from one sample, sequenced in a study of vaccination and CD4 T cells after COVID-19. The treatment here: roughly 10-day PBMC culture with coronavirus spike peptide pools or control peptides (ViraFEST assay). The Oncomine TCR Beta short-read assay was applied to DNA of cultured CD4+ T cells. TCRdb re-called the PCR reads through MiXCR, storing one row per CDR3 protein. The table records some 14,000 distinct CDR3 sequences, 45% to 55% of them present only once. Antigens for these TCRs are unknown. The sample comprised CD4+ T cells from blood, cultured in vitro. Receptor source: a human donor who had recovered from COVID-19.

V gene TRBV20-1 combines with J gene TRBJ2-2; TRBD1 matches 8 bases. The CDR3 has 13 amino acids. Losses at the gene ends were 3 bases for V and 4 bases for J; bases not matched to a gene: 1. Germline V gene sequence: CDR1 DFQATT, CDR2 SNEGSKA (reference sequence). The CDR3 DNA sequence: TGCAGTGCTAGTACAGGGGGCACCGGGGAGCTGTTTTTT. Protein product: CSASTGGTGELFF.

This clonotype was observed a few times. CDR3 nucleotides: TGTGCCAGCAGCCTACAGTACCAAGAGACCCAGTACTTC. Its translation: CASSLQYQETQYF. The V gene is TRBV6-1, the J gene TRBJ2-5; D not certain. CDR1 MNHNS and CDR2 SASEGT come from the germline V gene. Trimming removed 6 bases from V and 0 bases from J, with 8 bases in between. The length of the CDR3 is 13 residues.

V and J are TRBV7-2 and TRBJ1-1; D gene ambiguous. V was pared by 1 base and J by 7 bases, with 16 bases between. The CDR3 consists of 15 residues. Germline V gene lookup returns CDR1 SGHTA and CDR2 FQGNSA. The CDR3 is CASSLDWESLSEAFF. As DNA, the CDR3 is TGTGCCAGCAGCTTAGATTGGGAGAGTCTCAGTGAAGCTTTCTTT.

The sample holds one count of this clonotype. The rearrangement uses TRBV20-1 and TRBJ2-7; D is tentatively TRBD1 or TRBD2 (6 bases each). This CDR3 has 15 amino acids. V gave up 0 bases and J gave up 3 bases, with 15 bases separating them. Germline V gene lookup returns CDR1 DFQATT and CDR2 SNEGSKA (reference sequence). The CDR3 DNA is TGCAGTGCTAGAGATCGGAGGGGGGTACTCTACGAGCAGTACTTC. Encoded protein: CSARDRRGVLYEQYF.

The chain recombines TRBV4-1 with TRBJ2-7; 7 positions agree with TRBD2. Germline V CDR1 and CDR2: MGHRA, YSYEKL. The J segment lost 2 bases and the V segment lost 3 bases, leaving 13 bases of the junction unmatched. CDR3 length equals 17 residues. CDR3 nucleotides: TGCGCCAGCAGCCAGGGAAGTCGGCTAGCGGAAACCTACGAGCAGTACTTC. Translation: CASSQGSRLAETYEQYF.

The chain recombines TRBV7-9 with TRBJ1-4; D may be TRBD1 (5 bases). Trimming pared 4 bases from V and 4 bases from J, leaving 13 bases between. Germline values: CDR1 SEHNR, CDR2 FQNEAQ (reference sequence). CDR3 length equals 15 residues. The chain's CDR3 is CASSSGQGYNEKLFF. CDR3 sequence (DNA): TGTGCCAGCAGCTCTGGCCAGGGCTATAATGAAAAACTGTTTTTT.

This sequence joins TRBV20-1 and TRBJ2-1; no reliable D call. The CDR3 sequence is 10 residues long. CDR1 DFQATT and CDR2 SNEGSKA come from the germline V gene (reference sequence). The V end was cut by 3 bases, the J end by 8 bases, with 5 bases between. In nucleotides, the CDR3 is TGCAGTGCTAGTCCGTATGAGCAGTTCTTC. Its protein is CSASPYEQFF.

For this clonotype: At one boundary the junction diverges from the germline segment, which might be a read error. CDR3: CASSQSRGKYLQPQHF. The CDR3 DNA reads as TGCGCCAGCAGCCAATCCCGGGGGAAATACCTTCAGCCCCAGCATTTT. The chain uses TRBV7-4 and TRBJ1-5, with D tentatively TRBD1 (5 bases). Germline CDR1 reads SGHVT; CDR2 reads SQSDAQ. This CDR3 spans 16 amino acids.

In this sample, this clonotype turned up a few times. The rearrangement uses TRBV6-1 and TRBJ2-2; the D gene is possibly TRBD2 (6 bases). CDR3 length equals 12 residues. The germline gives CDR1 MNHNS, CDR2 SASEGT. V lost 5 bases and J lost 6, with 7 bases in between. CDR3 DNA sequence: TGTGCCAGCAGTAGACTAGCCGGGGAGCTGTTTTTT. Amino acid sequence: CASSRLAGELFF.

A single count supports this clonotype. CDR3 amino acids: CASSFGQVGNEQFF. The CDR3 DNA is TGTGCCAGCAGCTTTGGACAGGTTGGGAATGAGCAGTTCTTC. The V gene is TRBV11-1, the J gene TRBJ2-1; TRBD1 aligns across 7 bases. After removal of 3 bases from V and 7 bases from J, the junction contained 6 bases not matched to a gene. The CDR3 has 14 residues. Looked up from germline, CDR1 is SGHAT and CDR2 is FQDESV (reference sequence).

The rearrangement joins TRBV24-1 to TRBJ2-5, with TRBD1 as a possible D gene (6 bases). Trimming removed 4 bases from V and 7 bases from J, with 21 bases in between. This CDR3 is built from 16 residues. Germline CDR1 is KGHDR and CDR2 is SFDVKD. The CDR3 loop reads CATSDRPGTPQGTQYF. In nucleotides, the CDR3 is TGTGCCACCAGTGACAGACCCGGGACACCCCAGGGGACCCAGTACTTC.

This chain uses TRBV5-1 with TRBJ2-3, with D perhaps TRBD1 (5 bases). The CDR3 has 13 residues. Germline CDR1 is SGHRS and CDR2 is YFSETQ. The ends were cut back, 0 bases at V and 5 bases at J, with 7 bases in the middle. The CDR3 here is CASSLGQGDTQYF. CDR3 coding DNA: TGCGCCAGCAGCTTGGGTCAGGGAGATACGCAGTATTTT.

The rearrangement links TRBV19 to TRBJ1-5; D gene uncertain. The germline gives CDR1 LNHDA, CDR2 SQIVND (reference sequence). The CDR3 runs to 15 residues. Trimming cost V 4 bases and J 7 bases, with 17 bases left between them. The CDR3 bases are TGTGCCAGTAGTAGGGAGGGAGGGATTGTGCAGCCCCAGCATTTT. This gives the protein CASSREGGIVQPQHF.

This rearrangement joins TRBV20-1 to TRBJ2-1; 7 bases are shared with TRBD1. The CDR3 loop spans 14 amino acids. The germline V gene encodes CDR1 DFQATT and CDR2 SNEGSKA (reference sequence). Losses at the gene ends were 3 bases for V and 3 bases for J; bases not matched to a gene: 5. The CDR3, as DNA: TGCAGTGCTAGGGGGGACAGCAGCTACAATGAGCAGTTCTTC. Protein product: CSARGDSSYNEQFF.

The rearrangement joins TRBV20-1 to TRBJ2-1, with TRBD2 matching 8 bases. J gave up 8 bases and V 3 bases, and 9 bases lay outside the gene matches. From germline, CDR1 is DFQATT and CDR2 SNEGSKA (reference sequence). This CDR3 contains 14 residues. The CDR3 DNA is TGCAGTGCTAGTGTCTCGACAGCGGGAGATGAGCAGTTCTTC. Its translation: CSASVSTAGDEQFF.

V gene TRBV7-2 combines with J gene TRBJ1-1; D remains unclear. The V end lost 2 bases, the J end lost 1 base, and 8 bases lay between the germline ends. The CDR3 loop spans 14 amino acids. Per germline, CDR1 SGHTA and CDR2 FQGNSA. CDR3 in amino acids: CASSLSGQNTEAFF. CDR3 bases: TGTGCCAGCAGCTTAAGCGGGCAGAACACTGAAGCTTTCTTT. Variable domain in full (rest from reference TRBV7-2 and TRBJ1-1): GAGVSQSPSNKVTEKGKDVELRCDPISGHTALYWYRQSLGQGLEFLIYFQGNSAPDKSGLPSDRFSAERTGGSVSTLTIQRTQQEDSAVYLCASSLSGQNTEAFFGQGTRLTVV.

This clonotype turned up a few times. This sequence joins TRBV7-2 and TRBJ2-3; 8 nucleotides agree with TRBD1. Unmatched junction bases numbered 6, after V lost 6 bases and J lost 4 bases. This CDR3 is built from 14 residues. Per germline, CDR1 SGHTA and CDR2 FQGNSA. CDR3 residues: CASSRTGIADTQYF. The CDR3 DNA reads TGTGCCAGCAGTAGGACAGGGATAGCAGATACGCAGTATTTT.

To note about this clonotype: An end of the junction does not agree with germline; a read error may underlie this. V usage is TRBV6-5 and J usage is TRBJ1-1; no definite D call. CDR1 is MNHEY and CDR2 is SVGAGI in the germline V gene. CDR3 length: 14 amino acids. The CDR3 nucleotides are TGTACCAGCAGTTACTCATCGGCGGACACTGAAGCTTTCTTT. This encodes CTSSYSSADTEAFF.

The chain recombines TRBV2 with TRBJ2-1; 10 bases map to TRBD1. Looked up from germline, CDR1 is SNHLY and CDR2 is FYNNEI. This CDR3 contains 15 residues. Unmatched junction bases numbered 10, after V lost 6 bases and J lost 8 bases. CDR3 in amino acids: CASRAGTGDWDEQFF. The CDR3 DNA reads as TGTGCCAGCAGAGCCGGGACAGGGGATTGGGATGAGCAGTTCTTC.

The rearrangement joins TRBV7-2 to TRBJ2-3; 8 nucleotides line up with TRBD1. Trimming at V came to 5 bases and at J to 5 bases, leaving 6 bases not matched to a gene. This CDR3 is built from 14 residues. Germline CDR1 is SGHTA and CDR2 is FQGNSA. The CDR3 sequence is CASSPRGREDTQYF. CDR3 DNA sequence: TGTGCCAGCAGCCCCAGGGGGCGGGAAGATACGCAGTATTTT.

Within the sample, this clonotype is large. The gene calls are TRBV7-6 and TRBJ2-2; no clear D. The germline V and J ends were trimmed by 1 base and 1 base, with 4 bases remaining between them. Germline V gene sequence: CDR1 SGHVS, CDR2 FNYEAQ. The CDR3 loop spans 14 amino acids. The DNA for the CDR3 is TGTGCCAGCAGCTTAGTAGTGAACACCGGGGAGCTGTTTTTT. Translation gives CASSLVVNTGELFF.

This clonotype was counted only a few times. The CDR3, as DNA: TGCAGTGCTAACGACTTGGACAATGAGCAGTTCTTC. It specifies CSANDLDNEQFF. The rearrangement joins TRBV20-1 to TRBJ2-1, with no clear D. The V gene's germline CDR1 is DFQATT and CDR2 SNEGSKA (reference sequence). The CDR3 covers 12 residues. V shed 4 bases and J shed 5 bases, with 9 bases lying between them.

The rearrangement links TRBV12-3 or TRBV12-4 to TRBJ2-6, with 7 bases aligning to TRBD1. CDR3 length: 14 residues. V dropped 6 bases and J dropped 2; count of bases not matched to a gene: 1. The CDR3 loop reads CASRTGPGANVLTF. Written as DNA, the CDR3 is TGTGCCAGCAGGACAGGGCCTGGGGCCAACGTCCTGACTTTC.